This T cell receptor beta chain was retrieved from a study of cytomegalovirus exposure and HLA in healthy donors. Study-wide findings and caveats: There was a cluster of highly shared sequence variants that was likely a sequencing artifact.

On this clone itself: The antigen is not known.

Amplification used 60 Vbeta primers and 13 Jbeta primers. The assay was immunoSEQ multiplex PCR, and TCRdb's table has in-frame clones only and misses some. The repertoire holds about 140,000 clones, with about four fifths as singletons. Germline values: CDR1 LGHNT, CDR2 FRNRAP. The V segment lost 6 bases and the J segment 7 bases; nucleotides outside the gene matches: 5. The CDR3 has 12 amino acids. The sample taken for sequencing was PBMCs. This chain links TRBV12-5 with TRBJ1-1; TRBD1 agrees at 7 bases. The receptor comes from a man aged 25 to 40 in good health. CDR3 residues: CASGTGAGEAFF. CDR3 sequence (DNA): TGTGCTAGTGGCACAGGGGCCGGTGAAGCTTTCTTT.